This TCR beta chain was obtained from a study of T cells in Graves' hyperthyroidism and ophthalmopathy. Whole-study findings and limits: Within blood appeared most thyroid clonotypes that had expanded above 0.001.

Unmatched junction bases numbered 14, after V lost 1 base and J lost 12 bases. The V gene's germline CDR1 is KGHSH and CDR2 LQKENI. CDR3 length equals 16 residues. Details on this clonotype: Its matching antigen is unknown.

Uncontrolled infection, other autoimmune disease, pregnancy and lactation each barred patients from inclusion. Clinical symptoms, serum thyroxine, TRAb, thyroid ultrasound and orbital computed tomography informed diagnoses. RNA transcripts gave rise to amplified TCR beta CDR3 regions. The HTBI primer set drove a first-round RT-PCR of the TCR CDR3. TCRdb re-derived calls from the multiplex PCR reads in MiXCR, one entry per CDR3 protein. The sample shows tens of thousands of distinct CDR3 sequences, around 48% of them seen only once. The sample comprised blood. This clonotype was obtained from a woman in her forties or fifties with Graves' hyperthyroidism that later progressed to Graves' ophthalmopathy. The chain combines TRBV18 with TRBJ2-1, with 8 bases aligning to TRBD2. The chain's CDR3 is CASSPRLARAGGGQFF. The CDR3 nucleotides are TGTGCCAGCTCACCACGACTAGCGCGTGCGGGGGGCGGGCAGTTCTTC.